The 3 T cell receptor beta chains given below trace back to one sample, sequenced in a study of T cells after yellow fever vaccination. Using its own MiXCR run on the 5' RACE reads, TCRdb lists one record per CDR3 protein. The repertoire holds about 69,000 distinct CDR3 sequences, with around 5% as singletons. The sequences come from CD4+ T cells sorted from PBMCs, collected less than 16 days after the first yellow fever vaccination. The receptor source for this set is a man aged 18 to 30 who received the YFV17D yellow fever vaccine.

This clonotype was seen at least ten times. V is TRBV12-3 or TRBV12-4 and J is TRBJ1-1; the D is unclear. V was trimmed by 3 bases and J by 5 bases, leaving 10 bases between them. There are 13 residues in the CDR3. Here the CDR3 DNA reads TGTGCCAGCAGTTTTTTGGTGGCAACTGAAGCTTTCTTT. This gives the protein CASSFLVATEAFF.

The chain couples TRBV7-9 to TRBJ2-2; D gene uncertain. The CDR3 has 14 amino acids. The germline V gene encodes CDR1 SEHNR and CDR2 FQNEAQ (reference sequence). Deletions cut 2 bases from V and 1 base from J, with 5 bases between. The CDR3 loop is CASSLFENTGELFF. CDR3 nucleotide sequence: TGTGCCAGCAGCTTATTTGAGAACACCGGGGAGCTGTTTTTT. The full variable domain, in which reference TRBV7-9 and TRBJ2-2 provide the parts outside the CDR3, is DTGVSQNPRHKITKRGQNVTFRCDPISEHNRLYWYRQTLGQGPEFLTYFQNEAQLEKSRLLSDRFSAERPKGSFSTLEIQRTEQGDSAMYLCASSLFENTGELFFGEGSRLTVL.

The chain recombines TRBV10-2 with TRBJ2-2; 9 nucleotides agree with TRBD1. The CDR3 is made up of 17 amino acids. Trimming took 7 bases from V and 0 from J; bases not matched to a gene: 9. Germline V gene lookup returns CDR1 WSHSY and CDR2 SAAADI. In DNA, the CDR3 is TGCGCCAGCAAAACAGGGGGCGAGTTCGCGAACACCGGGGAGCTGTTTTTT. Translation gives CASKTGGEFANTGELFF.